This passage covers 18 T cell receptor beta chains from one sample sequenced in a study of blood T cell repertoires in COVID-19. TCRdb keeps only in-frame clones here, not all; method: immunoSEQ multiplex PCR. The profile shows around 52,000 clones, around 76% of them singletons. Sequencing was performed on peripheral blood. These receptors were taken from a woman aged 55-75 years with acute or convalescent COVID-19.

This chain uses TRBV11-3 with TRBJ2-3; TRBD2 is a possible D gene (5 bases). CDR3 length: 13 residues. Trimming took off 4 bases at V and 6 bases at J, with 11 bases between the two ends. Germline loops: CDR1 SGHNT, CDR2 YENEEA. CDR3 in amino acids: CASSSRARDTQYF. CDR3 DNA: TGTGCCAGCAGCTCGCGGGCGAGGGATACGCAGTATTTT.

The chain links TRBV7-9 to TRBJ2-5, with D possibly TRBD2 on 6 matching bases. The CDR3 consists of 13 residues. Looked up from germline, CDR1 is SEHNR and CDR2 is FQNEAQ (reference sequence). Trimming shortened V by 1 base and J by 4 bases, and 7 bases separated the two germline ends. CDR3 amino acids: CASSLEGGETQYF. As DNA, the CDR3 is TGTGCCAGCAGCTTAGAGGGAGGAGAGACCCAGTACTTC.

The chain recombines TRBV27 with TRBJ2-2; D gene ambiguous. Deletions cut 3 bases from V and 5 bases from J, with 4 bases between. The CDR3 consists of 12 residues. The germline V gene encodes CDR1 MNHEY and CDR2 SMNVEV (reference sequence). For the CDR3, the DNA is TGTGCCAGCAGTTTGCGGACCGGGGAGCTGTTTTTT. This gives the protein CASSLRTGELFF.

The rearrangement uses TRBV6-1 and TRBJ2-7; 7 bases are a match to TRBD1. This CDR3 contains 15 residues. CDR1 and CDR2 from the germline V gene are MNHNS and SASEGT. V was pared by 0 bases and J by 2 bases, with 4 bases of the junction left unmatched. The DNA for the CDR3 is TGTGCCAGCAGTGAAGCCTTGCAGGGGGCCTACGAGCAGTACTTC. Residues: CASSEALQGAYEQYF.

The chain uses TRBV27 and TRBJ2-2; 7 nucleotides agree with TRBD2. The CDR3 spans 13 residues. Germline V gene sequence: CDR1 MNHEY, CDR2 SMNVEV (reference sequence). Germline trimming cut 5 bases from V and 7 bases from J; bases unmatched to any gene: 4. For the CDR3, the DNA is TGTGCCAGCAGTGTTACTAGCGACGGGGAGCTGTTTTTT. Protein product: CASSVTSDGELFF.

V and J are TRBV30 and TRBJ1-5; TRBD1 matches at 7 bases. Per the germline V gene, CDR1 is GTSNPN and CDR2 is SVGIG (reference sequence). CDR3 length: 12 amino acids. V lost 5 bases to trimming and J lost 7 bases; unmatched junction nucleotides: 5. The CDR3 loop is CAWDYRGQPQHF. The CDR3 region has the DNA TGTGCCTGGGACTACAGGGGACAGCCCCAGCATTTT. Complete variable domain (other parts from reference TRBV30 and TRBJ1-5): SQTIHQWPATLVQPVGSPLSLECTVEGTSNPNLYWYRQAAGRGLQLLFYSVGIGQISSEVPQNLSASRPQDRQFILSSKKLLLSDSGFYLCAWDYRGQPQHFGDGTRLSIL.

This chain uses TRBV7-9 with TRBJ2-6; tentative D call: TRBD2 (6 bases). This CDR3 has 15 amino acids. V lost 2 bases and J 4 bases, leaving 9 bases between the germline ends. CDR1 and CDR2 (germline): SEHNR, FQNEAQ (reference sequence). CDR3 sequence (DNA): TGTGCCAGCAGCTTATCGGGAGCAGGGGCCAACGTCCTGACTTTC. It yields the protein CASSLSGAGANVLTF.

This clone occurred a few times. This chain links TRBV3-1 (or the pseudogene TRBV3-2) with TRBJ2-3, with 9 bases lining up with TRBD2. This CDR3 contains 18 residues. Germline V gives CDR1 LGHDT, CDR2 YNNKEL (reference sequence). Trimming took 1 base from V and 3 from J; bases not matched to a gene: 11. CDR3 nucleotides: TGTGCCAGCAGCCAAGCCCTCCCCGGGACTAGCTTTACAGATACGCAGTATTTT. Translated: CASSQALPGTSFTDTQYF.

The V gene is TRBV6-5, the J gene TRBJ1-2; 11 bases match TRBD1. J lost 4 bases, V lost 5 bases, and 6 bases had no gene match. The CDR3 runs to 15 residues. Germline V gene sequence: CDR1 MNHEY, CDR2 SVGAGI. CDR3 sequence (DNA): TGTGCCAGCAGTCCTGGGACAGGGGGTAGCTATGGCTACACCTTC. Protein sequence: CASSPGTGGSYGYTF.

V gene TRBV28 combines with J gene TRBJ1-6; possible D gene TRBD1, 5 bases. V gave up 6 bases and J gave up 5 bases, with 14 bases separating them. There are 15 residues in the CDR3. Germline loops: CDR1 MDHEN, CDR2 SYDVKM. In DNA form, the CDR3 reads TGTGCCAGCAGAGGGGTGACAGCCAATAATTCACCCCTCCACTTT. It specifies CASRGVTANNSPLHF.

The CDR3 DNA reads TGTGCTAGTGGCTACGACAGGGTAGTTTACGAGCAGTACTTC. It specifies CASGYDRVVYEQYF. This sequence joins TRBV12-5 and TRBJ2-7; 7 bases map to TRBD1. The V and J ends lost 6 bases and 4 bases, in that order; junction bases with no gene match: 9. Germline V gene data show CDR1 as LGHNT and CDR2 as FRNRAP. This CDR3 spans 14 amino acids.

This sequence joins TRBV11-2 and TRBJ1-4, with unresolved D. Germline-derived CDR1 and CDR2 are SGHAT and FQNNGV. The CDR3 is made up of 16 amino acids. With 1 base removed from V and 4 bases from J, the gap between germline ends came to 13 bases. CDR3 region: CASSLVVVQINEKLFF. CDR3 DNA: TGTGCCAGCAGCTTAGTAGTAGTACAGATTAATGAAAAACTGTTTTTT.

This clone has a single count. The chain is built from TRBV7-2 and TRBJ1-5, with TRBD1 identical over 11 bases. Germline V gives CDR1 SGHTA, CDR2 FQGNSA. The CDR3 totals 16 residues. V dropped 1 base and J dropped 3; count of bases not matched to a gene: 2. The DNA of the CDR3 is TGTGCCAGCAGCTTAGGGACAGGGGGCGTCAATCAGCCCCAGCATTTT. This gives the protein CASSLGTGGVNQPQHF.

V usage is TRBV7-2 and J usage is TRBJ1-5; maybe TRBD1 (5 bases). The CDR3 is 18 residues long. V was cut by 4 bases and J by 0 bases, with 19 bases left in between. Germline V lookup: CDR1 SGHTA, CDR2 FQGNSA. CDR3 sequence (DNA): TGTGCCAGCAGCTCGACGGGAGGGGCTACCTATAGCAATCAGCCCCAGCATTTT. Its protein product is CASSSTGGATYSNQPQHF.

The rearrangement links TRBV5-6 to TRBJ2-4; D might be TRBD2 (5 bases). V lost 6 bases and J lost 0, with 10 bases in between. The CDR3 length is 14 residues. The germline CDR1 and CDR2 sequences are SGHDT and YYEEEE. CDR3 nucleotide sequence: TGTGCCAGCACCCCCCGGGGAGCCAAAAACATTCAGTACTTC. It yields the protein CASTPRGAKNIQYF.

This clone appeared once. V gene TRBV7-8 combines with J gene TRBJ2-2; TRBD2 matches 7 bases. The CDR3 contains 16 residues. Per the germline V gene, CDR1 is SGHVS and CDR2 is FQNEAQ. J lost 3 bases, V lost 2 bases, and 6 bases had no gene match. CDR3 in amino acids: CASSLRGGDDTGELFF. The CDR3 DNA is TGTGCCAGCAGCTTACGGGGAGGGGACGACACCGGGGAGCTGTTTTTT.

V usage is TRBV5-1 and J usage is TRBJ2-2; the match to TRBD1 covers 7 bases. The germline V gene has CDR1 SGHRS and CDR2 YFSETQ. The trim removed 0 bases at V and 4 bases at J, leaving 9 bases unmatched. This CDR3 comprises 17 residues. The CDR3 spells CASSLASGTAFTGELFF. CDR3 in DNA: TGCGCCAGCAGCTTGGCCTCCGGGACAGCCTTCACCGGGGAGCTGTTTTTT.

This sequence joins TRBV2 and TRBJ2-5, with 8 positions matching TRBD2. The CDR3 spans 16 residues. The trim removed 5 bases at V and 0 bases at J, leaving 8 bases unmatched. Germline-derived CDR1 and CDR2 are SNHLY and FYNNEI. This CDR3 is CASSYRAGGHQETQYF. The CDR3 nucleotides are TGTGCCAGCAGTTATAGGGCGGGGGGACACCAAGAGACCCAGTACTTC. Filled out from reference TRBV2 and TRBJ2-5, the complete variable domain reads EPEVTQTPSHQVTQMGQEVILRCVPISNHLYFYWYRQILGQKVEFLVSFYNNEISEKSEIFDDQFSVERPDGSNFTLKIRSTKLEDSAMYFCASSYRAGGHQETQYFGPGTRLLVL.